The T cell receptor beta chain described here comes from a study of cytomegalovirus exposure and HLA in healthy donors. With respect to this clone: Its cognate antigen is unknown. The junction does not match germline at one end; this may be a read error.

PCR was performed using 60 Vbeta and 13 Jbeta primers. Data came from immunoSEQ multiplex PCR; TCRdb stores just in-frame clones and leaves some out. The sample consists of about 150,000 clones, about 85% of them appearing once. The CDR3 is 15 amino acids. Germline assignment: CDR1 SGDLS and CDR2 YYNGEE. The study, taken as a whole, reports: Sequencing depth across donors, presence/absence analyses assumed, was roughly uniform. Highly shared sequence variants in one cluster were likely a sequencing artifact. Listed as cytomegalovirus-associated were 164 TCR beta chains.

The sequenced sample was PBMCs. The clonotype comes from a boy aged 2-15 years in good health and CMV-seronegative. The chain couples TRBV9 to TRBJ2-1; 7 positions agree with TRBD2. The CDR3 spells CASSVSSGTYNEQLF. DNA of the CDR3: TGTGCCAGCAGCGTATCTAGCGGTACCTACAATGAGCAGCTCTTC.